One and the same sample provided the 32 T cell receptor beta chains below, sequenced in a study of beta chain features in type 1 diabetes. Expressed TCRB transcripts got sequenced, as all isolated RNA was reverse transcribed. The assay was immunoSEQ multiplex PCR, and TCRdb's table has in-frame clones only and misses some. Of about 240,000 clones in the sample, 25% to 35% were seen once. The specimen sequenced was central memory CD4+ T cells from blood. The receptor source for this set is a man aged 25 to 40 in good health.

The chain employs TRBV4-1 and TRBJ1-1; D remains unclear. The germline CDR1 and CDR2 sequences are MGHRA and YSYEKL. V was pared by 0 bases and J by 10 bases, with 12 bases between. This CDR3 is built from 13 residues. The DNA of the CDR3 is TGCGCCAGCAGCCAAGATAGGGCCACGTCAGCTTTCTTT. This encodes CASSQDRATSAFF.

This clone was counted a single time. V usage is TRBV28 and J usage is TRBJ1-1; perhaps TRBD1 as D (5 bases). This CDR3 has 15 amino acids. V was clipped by 10 bases and J by 0 bases, with 18 bases between them. Per the germline V gene, CDR1 is MDHEN and CDR2 is SYDVKM. The CDR3 here is CATRGVPPLNTEAFF. CDR3 nucleotide sequence: TGTGCCACCCGGGGGGTACCCCCCTTGAACACTGAAGCTTTCTTT.

This chain connects TRBV2 to TRBJ1-2; no clear D. Germline V gene data show CDR1 as SNHLY and CDR2 as FYNNEI. Trimming pared 3 bases from V and 0 bases from J, leaving 5 bases between. The CDR3 loop spans 13 amino acids. This CDR3 is CASSDGANYGYTF. The CDR3 DNA follows: TGTGCCAGCAGTGACGGAGCTAACTATGGCTACACCTTC. The full variable domain, its missing parts supplied by reference TRBV2 and TRBJ1-2, is EPEVTQTPSHQVTQMGQEVILRCVPISNHLYFYWYRQILGQKVEFLVSFYNNEISEKSEIFDDQFSVERPDGSNFTLKIRSTKLEDSAMYFCASSDGANYGYTFGSGTRLTVV.

This clone was counted only a few times. The chain employs TRBV20-1 and TRBJ2-3; D is ambiguous. This CDR3 has 11 amino acids. Germline CDR1 and CDR2: DFQATT and SNEGSKA (reference sequence). Trimming removed 6 bases at V and 3 bases at J, with 7 bases between. The CDR3 here is CSAPETDTQYF. CDR3 DNA: TGCAGTGCCCCAGAAACAGATACGCAGTATTTT.

The chain recombines TRBV5-1 with TRBJ2-1, with D possibly TRBD2 on 5 matching bases. Trimming shortened V by 4 bases and J by 5 bases, and 16 bases separated the two germline ends. Per germline, CDR1 SGHRS and CDR2 YFSETQ. CDR3 length: 15 residues. The CDR3 region has the DNA TGCGCCAGCAGCCCTGGCGTCTCAGCGGACAATGAGCAGTTCTTC. Amino acid sequence: CASSPGVSADNEQFF. The full variable domain, with the rest looked up from reference TRBV5-1 and TRBJ2-1, is KAGVTQTPRYLIKTRGQQVTLSCSPISGHRSVSWYQQTPGQGLQFLFEYFSETQRNKGNFPGRFSGRQFSNSRSEMNVSTLELGDSALYLCASSPGVSADNEQFFGPGTRLTVL.

The chain has TRBV7-8 and TRBJ2-2, with D possibly TRBD2 on 5 matching bases. The CDR3 spans 15 residues. Germline V lookup: CDR1 SGHVS, CDR2 FQNEAQ. V was shortened by 3 bases and J by 0 bases, with 8 bases between the two germline ends. DNA of the CDR3: TGTGCCAGCAGCTTCCCCGGGACGAACACCGGGGAGCTGTTTTTT. Its translation: CASSFPGTNTGELFF. Together with reference TRBV7-8 and TRBJ2-2, the CDR3 gives the full variable domain: GAGVSQSPRYKVAKRGQDVALRCDPISGHVSLFWYQQALGQGPEFLTYFQNEAQLDKSGLPSDRFFAERPEGSVSTLKIQRTQQEDSAVYLCASSFPGTNTGELFFGEGSRLTVL.

This clone turned up a few times. V usage is TRBV4-2 and J usage is TRBJ2-3; perhaps TRBD2 as D (6 bases). The CDR3 sequence is 16 residues long. V lost 0 bases, J lost 0 bases, and 10 bases lay in between. Germline V CDR1 and CDR2: LGHNA, YNFKEQ. Written as DNA, the CDR3 is TGTGCCAGCAGCCAAGAGTTCGGGGGAAGCACAGATACGCAGTATTTT. It specifies CASSQEFGGSTDTQYF.

The chain joins TRBV6-5 to TRBJ2-1, with a weak D call TRBD1 (6 bases). The length of the CDR3 is 15 residues. Germline V gene sequence: CDR1 MNHEY, CDR2 SVGAGI. Trimming took 2 bases from V and 2 from J, leaving 10 bases between them. CDR3 protein: CASSYQQGPYNEQFF. For the CDR3, the DNA is TGTGCCAGCAGTTACCAACAGGGTCCCTACAATGAGCAGTTCTTC.

This clone was recorded a few times. The chain couples TRBV7-9 to TRBJ2-7; TRBD1 aligns across 8 bases. The trim removed 5 bases at V and 6 bases at J, leaving 9 bases unmatched. The germline V gene encodes CDR1 SEHNR and CDR2 FQNEAQ (reference sequence). The CDR3 is 14 amino acids. CDR3 in amino acids: CASSRDRRALEQYF. The CDR3 DNA follows: TGTGCCAGCAGCCGGGACAGGAGAGCTCTCGAGCAGTACTTC.

This chain joins TRBV15 and TRBJ2-7, with no clear D. The CDR3 length is 15 residues. Per the germline V gene, CDR1 is LNHNV and CDR2 is YYDKDF (reference sequence). The V and J ends lost 0 bases and 2 bases respectively, with 11 bases between them. The CDR3 coding sequence is TGTGCCACCAGCAGAGATCCGGCGGTAGCCTACGAGCAGTACTTC. This codes for CATSRDPAVAYEQYF.

The chain couples TRBV5-4 to TRBJ1-6, with a possible D match to TRBD1 (5 bases). The CDR3 has 15 residues. Germline V CDR1 and CDR2: SGHNT, YYREEE (reference sequence). V gave up 3 bases and J gave up 8 bases, with 15 bases separating them. CDR3 sequence reads: CASSSGRDLHSPLHF. CDR3 DNA: TGTGCCAGCAGCTCCGGCAGGGACCTTCATTCACCCCTCCACTTT.

This chain links TRBV19 with TRBJ2-2, with D unresolved. Germline values: CDR1 LNHDA, CDR2 SQIVND (reference sequence). This CDR3 is built from 14 residues. V was shortened by 7 bases and J by 1 base, with 10 bases between the two germline ends. CDR3 nucleotides: TGTGCCAGTATTGAGCGCGGGAACACCGGGGAGCTGTTTTTT. This gives the protein CASIERGNTGELFF.

The J gene is TRBJ1-6, the V gene TRBV20-1; D ambiguous. The CDR3 length is 8 residues. CDR1 is DFQATT and CDR2 is SNEGSKA in the germline V gene (reference sequence). As DNA, the CDR3 is TGCAGGCTGGGACCCCTCCACTTT. Its protein is CRLGPLHF.

The CDR3 spells CASSRPKTGEPLHF. For the CDR3, the DNA is TGTGCCAGCAGCCGACCGAAAACAGGAGAACCCCTCCACTTT. V and J are TRBV7-2 and TRBJ1-6; D is perhaps TRBD1 (5 bases). The CDR3 loop spans 14 amino acids. V lost 5 bases, J lost 12 bases, and 17 bases lay in between. The germline V gene encodes CDR1 SGHTA and CDR2 FQGNSA.

This clone showed up just a few times. The V gene is TRBV5-4, the J gene TRBJ2-3; 13 bases align to TRBD2. The CDR3 contains 17 residues. Germline V gives CDR1 SGHNT, CDR2 YYREEE (reference sequence). V gave up 4 bases and J gave up 1 base; unmatched junction bases: 6. CDR3 in amino acids: CASSPGLAGSGTDTQYF. CDR3 DNA sequence: TGTGCCAGCAGCCCGGGACTAGCGGGGAGTGGCACAGATACGCAGTATTTT.

This clone was seen at least ten times. The chain uses TRBV19 and TRBJ2-1, with D possibly being TRBD2 (5 bases). Per the germline V gene, CDR1 is LNHDA and CDR2 is SQIVND (reference sequence). The CDR3 sequence is 15 residues long. Trimming cost V 6 bases and J 4 bases, with 16 bases left between them. The CDR3 is CASRAGRSSYNEQFF. Written as DNA, the CDR3 is TGTGCCAGTAGGGCGGGTCGTTCCTCATACAATGAGCAGTTCTTC.

The rearrangement links TRBV5-6 to TRBJ2-7; 8 bases match TRBD2. The germline CDR1 and CDR2 sequences are SGHDT and YYEEEE. V was pared by 4 bases and J by 2 bases, with 5 bases of the junction left unmatched. CDR3 size: 14 residues. The CDR3 loop is CASSPRGLAYEQYF. The CDR3 DNA reads TGTGCCAGCAGCCCGAGGGGACTAGCCTACGAGCAGTACTTC.

This clone was found once. DNA for the CDR3: TGTGCCAGCAGTAGAAGGACAGGGCACGGGGAGCTGTTTTTT. Protein: CASSRRTGHGELFF. The chain has TRBV6-6 and TRBJ2-2; 8 bases fit TRBD1. The CDR3 sequence is 14 residues long. V shed 5 bases, J shed 7 bases, and the junction held 6 bases outside the gene matches. The germline CDR1 and CDR2 sequences are MNHNY and SVGAGI (reference sequence).

The DNA of the CDR3 is TGCGCCAGCAGCCGGCAGGGGGCCCGAGAGACCCAGTACTTC. Translation gives CASSRQGARETQYF. The rearrangement joins TRBV4-1 to TRBJ2-5; 8 bases fit TRBD1. The CDR3 sequence is 14 residues long. J gave up 4 bases and V 4 bases, and 5 bases lay outside the gene matches. Germline CDR1 reads MGHRA; CDR2 reads YSYEKL.

The genes are TRBV6-5 and TRBJ2-5; D is undetermined. Trimming left V 6 bases short and J 7 bases short, with 12 bases between. Germline V gene lookup returns CDR1 MNHEY and CDR2 SVGAGI. The CDR3 has 12 amino acids. The DNA of the CDR3 is TGTGCCAGCAGCTCCCCTCTGGGGACCCAGTACTTC. Its translation is CASSSPLGTQYF.

This clone turned up a few times. This chain joins TRBV5-6 and TRBJ2-1, with D possibly being TRBD2 (5 bases). Germline loops: CDR1 SGHDT, CDR2 YYEEEE. The V and J ends lost 3 bases and 7 bases respectively, with 20 bases between them. The CDR3 covers 16 residues. The CDR3 here is CASSYLRLSVANEQFF. CDR3 nucleotides: TGTGCCAGCAGCTACCTCCGACTATCGGTGGCTAATGAGCAGTTCTTC.

This sequence joins TRBV10-3 and TRBJ2-3, with 10 bases matching TRBD2. Germline CDR1 and CDR2: ENHRY and SYGVKD. Trimming took 9 bases from V and 1 from J; bases not matched to a gene: 10. The CDR3 runs 16 residues. The CDR3 spells CAMKEASGGGTDTQYF. The CDR3 DNA sequence: TGTGCCATGAAGGAGGCTAGCGGGGGCGGCACAGATACGCAGTATTTT.

This clone was seen more than once but under ten times. This chain joins TRBV7-2 and TRBJ2-5, with TRBD1 as a possible D gene (6 bases). The CDR3 has 15 amino acids. Germline lookup yields CDR1 SGHTA and CDR2 FQGNSA. Trimming removed 7 bases from V and 2 bases from J, with 17 bases in between. CDR3 bases: TGTGCCAGCACCTCGACTATGGGGGCTCAAGAGACCCAGTACTTC. Translating it yields CASTSTMGAQETQYF.

The chain recombines TRBV30 with TRBJ1-5, with 8 bases identical to TRBD1. The CDR3 contains 13 residues. Germline-derived CDR1 and CDR2 are GTSNPN and SVGIG (reference sequence). V dropped 5 bases and J dropped 4; count of bases not matched to a gene: 4. The CDR3 DNA sequence: TGTGCCTGGGCCGGGACAGGTAATCAGCCCCAGCATTTT. Protein sequence: CAWAGTGNQPQHF.

This chain joins TRBV7-9 and TRBJ2-1, with 13 nucleotides matching TRBD2. Germline V gives CDR1 SEHNR, CDR2 FQNEAQ (reference sequence). This CDR3 region has 14 residues. The junction had 5 bases not matched to a gene; V was cut back by 8 bases and J by 7 bases. The CDR3 DNA reads as TGTGCCAGCGAAAGGACTAGCGGGAGTAATGAGCAGTTCTTC. It specifies CASERTSGSNEQFF. Filled out from reference TRBV7-9 and TRBJ2-1, the complete variable domain reads DTGVSQNPRHKITKRGQNVTFRCDPISEHNRLYWYRQTLGQGPEFLTYFQNEAQLEKSRLLSDRFSAERPKGSFSTLEIQRTEQGDSAMYLCASERTSGSNEQFFGPGTRLTVL.

This chain joins TRBV7-9 and TRBJ2-3; no reliable D call. CDR1 and CDR2 (germline): SEHNR, FQNEAQ (reference sequence). V was cut by 5 bases and J by 4 bases, with 10 bases left in between. This CDR3 is built from 13 residues. CDR3 amino acids: CASSHPLADTQYF. The CDR3 nucleotides are TGTGCCAGCAGCCACCCTCTAGCAGATACGCAGTATTTT.

This rearrangement joins TRBV29-1 to TRBJ2-2; 7 bases fit TRBD2. Germline CDR1 reads SQVTM; CDR2 reads ANQGSEA. V dropped 4 bases and J dropped 7; count of bases not matched to a gene: 3. The CDR3 totals 12 residues. Written as DNA, the CDR3 is TGCAGCGTTGGCGGGAGTGGCGGGGAGCTGTTTTTT. This gives the protein CSVGGSGGELFF.

The chain recombines TRBV28 with TRBJ1-1, with TRBD1 as a possible D gene (5 bases). CDR1 MDHEN and CDR2 SYDVKM come from the germline V gene. V gave up 2 bases and J gave up 4 bases, with 14 bases separating them. The CDR3 spans 15 residues. The CDR3: CASSLGTPGGTEAFF. The CDR3 nucleotides read TGTGCCAGCAGTTTAGGGACCCCCGGCGGCACTGAAGCTTTCTTT.

This clone was picked up a small number of times. Here the CDR3 DNA reads TGTGCCAGTAAGGATTATGGGGGGAGCAATCAGCCCCAGCATTTT. This encodes CASKDYGGSNQPQHF. The V and J genes are TRBV19 and TRBJ1-5, with D possibly being TRBD1 (5 bases). Trimming removed 7 bases at V and 1 base at J, with 14 bases between. CDR1 LNHDA and CDR2 SQIVND come from the germline V gene (reference sequence). The CDR3 contains 15 residues.

This rearrangement joins TRBV9 to TRBJ2-1; tentatively, D is TRBD1 (5 bases). Germline loops: CDR1 SGDLS, CDR2 YYNGEE. V lost 3 bases to trimming and J lost 10 bases, with 11 bases between them. This CDR3 has 12 amino acids. CDR3 DNA sequence: TGTGCCAGCAGCGCTCAGGGTCGGGAGCAGTTCTTC. Protein sequence: CASSAQGREQFF.

This clone showed up just a few times. The J gene is TRBJ2-1, the V gene TRBV29-1; D perhaps matches TRBD1 (5 bases). In germline, CDR1 is SQVTM, CDR2 ANQGSEA. Trimming left V 4 bases short and J 4 bases short, with 14 bases between. The CDR3 totals 14 residues. The CDR3 loop reads CSVVDAGSYNEQFF. CDR3 coding DNA: TGCAGCGTTGTAGATGCAGGGTCATACAATGAGCAGTTCTTC.

This clone was picked up a small number of times. V gene TRBV18 combines with J gene TRBJ2-7; tentative D call: TRBD1 (6 bases). Per the germline V gene, CDR1 is KGHSH and CDR2 is LQKENI. This CDR3 is 15 amino acids long. V lost 5 bases and J lost 3, with 17 bases in between. For the CDR3, the DNA is TGTGCCAGCTCATCATACAGGGATACGGGCTACGAGCAGTACTTC. It is translated as CASSSYRDTGYEQYF.